Below, 13 T cell receptor beta chains from the same sample are listed, as sequenced in a study of blood T cell repertoires in COVID-19. Some clones are missing from TCRdb's copy, which holds only in-frame ones; the method was immunoSEQ multiplex PCR. This sample has roughly 180,000 clones; roughly 84% occur once, and the top ten carry about a sixth. Sequenced input: PBMCs or T cells enriched from blood (not recorded which). These receptors were collected from a man aged 55 to 70 who had recovered from COVID-19.

This sequence joins TRBV25-1 and TRBJ1-1; 8 bases match TRBD1. V trimming: 0 bases; J trimming: 4 bases; junction bases outside the gene matches: 4. The CDR3 totals 15 residues. Germline V gene sequence: CDR1 MGHDK, CDR2 SYGVNS. The chain's CDR3 is CASSEYRGLGTEAFF. DNA for the CDR3: TGTGCCAGCAGTGAATACAGGGGGCTTGGCACTGAAGCTTTCTTT.

The chain employs TRBV7-3 and TRBJ1-6; D is unresolved. V was cut by 2 bases and J by 4 bases, with 6 bases left in between. Germline V gives CDR1 SGHTA, CDR2 FQGTGA. The CDR3 contains 14 residues. The CDR3 region has the DNA TGTGCCAGCAGCTTACGGGGATATAATTCACCCCTCCACTTT. This sequence encodes CASSLRGYNSPLHF.

The rearrangement joins TRBV7-2 to TRBJ2-5, with 8 nucleotides matching TRBD1. V was pared by 5 bases and J by 1 base, with 3 bases of the junction left unmatched. The CDR3 extends over 14 amino acids. In germline, CDR1 is SGHTA, CDR2 FQGNSA. CDR3 region: CASSRTGFQETQYF. For the CDR3, the DNA is TGTGCCAGCAGCAGGACAGGGTTCCAAGAGACCCAGTACTTC. The whole variable domain, remainder taken from reference TRBV7-2 and TRBJ2-5, is GAGVSQSPSNKVTEKGKDVELRCDPISGHTALYWYRQSLGQGLEFLIYFQGNSAPDKSGLPSDRFSAERTGGSVSTLTIQRTQQEDSAVYLCASSRTGFQETQYFGPGTRLLVL.

This clone has just a few counts. The J gene is TRBJ2-7, the V gene TRBV5-6, with TRBD2 matching over 12 bases. The germline V gene has CDR1 SGHDT and CDR2 YYEEEE. V shed 0 bases and J 2 bases; nucleotides not matched to a gene: 0. The CDR3 loop spans 15 amino acids. The CDR3 reads CASSLGTSGAYEQYF. The CDR3 coding sequence is TGTGCCAGCAGCTTGGGGACTAGCGGGGCCTACGAGCAGTACTTC.

The chain has TRBV5-1 and TRBJ2-1, with a tentative D call TRBD1 (5 bases). The ends were cut back, 0 bases at V and 8 bases at J, with 12 bases in the middle. Germline values: CDR1 SGHRS, CDR2 YFSETQ. The CDR3 is made up of 14 amino acids. CDR3 sequence reads: CASSLVQARDEQFF. Written as DNA, the CDR3 is TGCGCCAGCAGCTTGGTACAGGCTAGGGATGAGCAGTTCTTC.

This clone was observed once. The V gene is TRBV5-1, the J gene TRBJ1-1; 7 bases align to TRBD1. V lost 5 bases, J lost 1 base, and 5 bases stayed unmatched. Germline assignment: CDR1 SGHRS and CDR2 YFSETQ. This CDR3 is built from 14 residues. The CDR3 is CASSLQGPNTEAFF. DNA of the CDR3: TGCGCCAGCAGTCTACAGGGGCCGAACACTGAAGCTTTCTTT.

On this clone: Other DNA sequences within the sample encode an identical CDR3. The chain couples TRBV30 to TRBJ1-6, with TRBD1 matching 9 bases. The CDR3 has 14 amino acids. V lost 3 bases and J lost 5; bases outside the gene matches: 2. The germline V gene encodes CDR1 GTSNPN and CDR2 SVGIG (reference sequence). The CDR3 sequence is CAWRRQGDNSPLHF. In DNA form, the CDR3 reads TGTGCCTGGAGGCGACAGGGGGATAATTCACCCCTCCACTTT. The variable domain in full, completed from reference TRBV30 and TRBJ1-6, reads SQTIHQWPATLVQPVGSPLSLECTVEGTSNPNLYWYRQAAGRGLQLLFYSVGIGQISSEVPQNLSASRPQDRQFILSSKKLLLSDSGFYLCAWRRQGDNSPLHFGNGTRLTVT.

The chain recombines TRBV11-3 with TRBJ2-3, with 10 bases lining up with TRBD2. V was pared by 1 base and J by 1 base, with 2 bases of the junction left unmatched. The CDR3 loop spans 16 amino acids. Germline loops: CDR1 SGHNT, CDR2 YENEEA. This CDR3 reads CASSLVAGGGTDTQYF. The CDR3 DNA is TGTGCCAGCAGCTTAGTAGCGGGAGGTGGCACAGATACGCAGTATTTT.

V gene TRBV5-5 combines with J gene TRBJ1-2, with no clear D. CDR3 length: 11 residues. Germline values: CDR1 SGHKS, CDR2 YYEKEE (reference sequence). V was clipped by 0 bases and J by 10 bases, with 7 bases between them. The CDR3 bases are TGTGCCAGCAGCTTGGACAGAAACTACACCTTC. It yields the protein CASSLDRNYTF.

This clone was recorded only once. The chain uses TRBV19 and TRBJ1-2, with 9 bases lining up with TRBD1. CDR3 length: 16 residues. The germline CDR1 and CDR2 sequences are LNHDA and SQIVND (reference sequence). After removal of 1 base from V and 6 bases from J, the junction contained 9 bases not matched to a gene. The CDR3 nucleotides read TGTGCCAGTAGTATAGTGGCCGGGACAGGGAGAGATGGCTACACCTTC. The encoded protein is CASSIVAGTGRDGYTF.

J is TRBJ1-1 and V is TRBV7-7; D not certain. The CDR3 runs 13 residues. Deletions cut 4 bases from V and 2 bases from J, with 8 bases between. Germline-derived CDR1 and CDR2 are SSHAT and FNYEAQ (reference sequence). CDR3 in DNA: TGTGCCAGCAGCTCAACACGAAACACTGAAGCTTTCTTT. It codes for CASSSTRNTEAFF.

The rearrangement uses TRBV27 and TRBJ2-2; D is perhaps TRBD2 (6 bases). The CDR3 length is 16 residues. Germline assignment: CDR1 MNHEY and CDR2 SMNVEV (reference sequence). Between the trimmed V and J ends, which lost 5 bases and 5 bases, there was a span of 18 bases. The CDR3 DNA is TGTGCCAGCAGTCCCCCGGGGACTGGGGGGACCGGGGAGCTGTTTTTT. Protein: CASSPPGTGGTGELFF.

The V and J genes are TRBV3-1 (or the pseudogene TRBV3-2) and TRBJ2-1; D is unclear. The CDR3 runs 15 residues. Germline loops: CDR1 LGHDT, CDR2 YNNKEL (reference sequence). Trimming stripped 0 bases from V and 2 bases from J, with 8 bases between. The CDR3 sequence is CASSQDALPYNEQFF. The CDR3 DNA is TGTGCCAGCAGCCAAGACGCTCTACCCTACAATGAGCAGTTCTTC.